This T cell receptor beta chain came from a study of regulatory dendritic cells for organ transplantation. The protocol was immunoSEQ multiplex PCR, while the TCRdb copy is restricted to in-frame clones and leaves out a portion. Of 26,000 or so clones in the sample, around 84% are singletons; the top ten hold 0.1%. Study findings and constraints: Naive CD4+ and CD8+ repertoires were highly diverse; memory CD8+ was most oligoclonal.

A note on this clone: Its target is not known.

Per the germline V gene, CDR1 is ENHRY and CDR2 is SYGVKD. The CDR3 runs to 13 residues. V lost 6 bases and J lost 5; bases outside the gene matches: 3. This TCR came from a human donor in good health. The sample was naive CD4+ T cells from blood. The sample's subset: CD45RA+ naive T cells. V gene TRBV10-3 combines with J gene TRBJ1-2; 10 bases line up with TRBD1. In DNA, the CDR3 is TGTGCCATCAGGGACAGGGGGTCATATGGCTACACCTTC. Translating it yields CAIRDRGSYGYTF.